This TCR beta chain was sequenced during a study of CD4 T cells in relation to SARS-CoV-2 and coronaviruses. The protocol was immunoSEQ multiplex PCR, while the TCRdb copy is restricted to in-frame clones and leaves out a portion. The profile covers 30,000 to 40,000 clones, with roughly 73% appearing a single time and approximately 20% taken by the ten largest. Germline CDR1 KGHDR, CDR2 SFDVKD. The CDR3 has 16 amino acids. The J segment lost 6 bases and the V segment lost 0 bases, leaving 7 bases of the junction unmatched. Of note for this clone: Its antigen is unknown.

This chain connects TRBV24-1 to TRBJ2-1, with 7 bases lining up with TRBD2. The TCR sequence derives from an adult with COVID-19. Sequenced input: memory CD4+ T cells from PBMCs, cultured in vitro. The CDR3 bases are TGTGCCACCAGTGATTTGGGGCGGGAGCAGATCAATGAGCAGTTCTTC. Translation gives CATSDLGREQINEQFF.